Sequencing of this TCR beta chain was carried out in a study of cytomegalovirus exposure and HLA in healthy donors. Study-wide points: Data from an earlier analysis indicated that most TCR beta V segments were productive either about 90% or about 30% of the time. In a later analysis, DRB1 alleles had the most associated TCRs; HLA-C alleles the fewest. Reportedly, fewer N-insertions than the approximately 650-donor mean appeared in an Asian-associated ancestry cluster in a later analysis. The authors enumerated some 170 TCR beta chains as linked to cytomegalovirus.

On this clone itself: Its target is unknown.

This PCR relied on a set of 60 Vbeta primers and 13 Jbeta primers. Only in-frame clones appear in the TCRdb table, and some are missing; sequencing was by immunoSEQ multiplex PCR. The table includes about 120,000 clones, 75% detected once. The source of this sequence is a woman between 40 and 55 years old in good health and CMV-seropositive. Source material: PBMCs.

The CDR3 region has the DNA TGTGCCAGAAGCTTAAAATACAGGCGTCAGCCCCAGCATTTT. It specifies CARSLKYRRQPQHF. V and J are TRBV5-3 and TRBJ1-5; maybe TRBD1 (5 bases). TRBV5-3 is known as an ORF, though its function is uncertain. V was trimmed by 2 bases and J by 6 bases, leaving 12 bases between them. The CDR3 has 14 residues.